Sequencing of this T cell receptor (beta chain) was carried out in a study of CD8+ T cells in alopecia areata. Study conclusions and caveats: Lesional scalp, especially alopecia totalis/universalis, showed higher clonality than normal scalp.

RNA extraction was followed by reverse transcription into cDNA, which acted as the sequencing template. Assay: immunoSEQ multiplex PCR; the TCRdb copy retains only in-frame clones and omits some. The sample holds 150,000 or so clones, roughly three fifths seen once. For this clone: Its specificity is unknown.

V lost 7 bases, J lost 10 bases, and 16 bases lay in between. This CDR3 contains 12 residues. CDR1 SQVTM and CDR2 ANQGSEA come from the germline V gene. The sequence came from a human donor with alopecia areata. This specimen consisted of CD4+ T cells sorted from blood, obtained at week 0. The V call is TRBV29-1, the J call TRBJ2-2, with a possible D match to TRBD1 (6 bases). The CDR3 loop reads CSASLGAMELFF. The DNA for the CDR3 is TGCAGCGCTTCCCTGGGGGCTATGGAGCTGTTTTTT.